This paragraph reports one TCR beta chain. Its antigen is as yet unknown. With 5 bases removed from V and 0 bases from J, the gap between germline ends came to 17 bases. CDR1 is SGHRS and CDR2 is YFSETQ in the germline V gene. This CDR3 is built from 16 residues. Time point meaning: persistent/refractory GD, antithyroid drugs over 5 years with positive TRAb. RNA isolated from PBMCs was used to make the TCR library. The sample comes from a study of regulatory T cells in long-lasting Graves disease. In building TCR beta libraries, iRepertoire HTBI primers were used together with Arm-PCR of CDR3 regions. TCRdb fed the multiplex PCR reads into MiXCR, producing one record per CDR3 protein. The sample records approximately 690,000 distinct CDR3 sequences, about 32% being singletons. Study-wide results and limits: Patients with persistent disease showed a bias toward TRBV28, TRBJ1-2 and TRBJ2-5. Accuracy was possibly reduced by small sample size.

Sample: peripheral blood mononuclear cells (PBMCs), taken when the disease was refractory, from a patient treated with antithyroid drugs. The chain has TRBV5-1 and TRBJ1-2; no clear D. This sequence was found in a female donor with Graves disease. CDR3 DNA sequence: TGCGCCAGCAGGTTTTTGGTTCGAGGATCTAACTATGGCTACACCTTC. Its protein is CASRFLVRGSNYGYTF.